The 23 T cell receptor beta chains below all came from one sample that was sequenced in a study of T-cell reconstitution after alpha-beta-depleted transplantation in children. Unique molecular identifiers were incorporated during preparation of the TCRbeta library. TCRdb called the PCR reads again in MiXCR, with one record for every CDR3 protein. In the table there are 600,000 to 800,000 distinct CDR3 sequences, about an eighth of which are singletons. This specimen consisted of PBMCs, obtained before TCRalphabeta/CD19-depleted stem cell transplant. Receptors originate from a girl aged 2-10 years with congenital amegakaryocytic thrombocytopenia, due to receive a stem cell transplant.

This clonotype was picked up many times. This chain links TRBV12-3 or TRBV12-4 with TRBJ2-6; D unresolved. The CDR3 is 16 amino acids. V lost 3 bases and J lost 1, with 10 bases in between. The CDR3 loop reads CASSFPILSGANVLTF. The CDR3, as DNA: TGTGCCAGCAGTTTTCCTATACTTTCTGGGGCCAACGTCCTGACTTTC.

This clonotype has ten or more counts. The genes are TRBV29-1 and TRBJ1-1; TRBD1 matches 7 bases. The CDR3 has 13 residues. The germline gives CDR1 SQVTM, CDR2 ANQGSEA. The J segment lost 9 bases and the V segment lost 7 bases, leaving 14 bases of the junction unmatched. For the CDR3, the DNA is TGCAGCGCTGAGCCTAAGACAGGGCTACAAGCTTTCTTT. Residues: CSAEPKTGLQAFF.

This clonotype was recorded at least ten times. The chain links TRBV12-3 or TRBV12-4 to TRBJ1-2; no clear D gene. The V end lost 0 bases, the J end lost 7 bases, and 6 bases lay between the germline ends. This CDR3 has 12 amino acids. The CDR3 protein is CASSLALLGYTF. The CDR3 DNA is TGTGCCAGCAGTTTAGCGCTTCTTGGCTACACCTTC.

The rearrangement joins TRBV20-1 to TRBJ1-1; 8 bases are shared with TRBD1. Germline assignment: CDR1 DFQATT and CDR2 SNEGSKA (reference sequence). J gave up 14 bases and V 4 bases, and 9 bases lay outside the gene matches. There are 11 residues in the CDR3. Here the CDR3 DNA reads TGCAGTGCTACCCAGGGACAGGTCGAATTCTTT. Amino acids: CSATQGQVEFF.

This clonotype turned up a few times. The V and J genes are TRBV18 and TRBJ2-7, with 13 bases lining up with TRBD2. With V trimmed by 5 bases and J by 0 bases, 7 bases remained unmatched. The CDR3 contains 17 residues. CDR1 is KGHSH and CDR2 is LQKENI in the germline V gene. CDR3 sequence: CASSAGTSGTLSYEQYF. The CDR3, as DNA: TGTGCCAGCTCAGCCGGGACTAGCGGGACCCTCTCCTACGAGCAGTACTTC.

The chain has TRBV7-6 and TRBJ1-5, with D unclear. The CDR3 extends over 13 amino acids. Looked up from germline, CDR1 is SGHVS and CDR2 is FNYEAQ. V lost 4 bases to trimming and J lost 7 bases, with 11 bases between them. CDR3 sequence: CASSSRGSQPQHF. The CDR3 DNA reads TGTGCCAGCAGCTCGAGAGGTAGCCAGCCCCAGCATTTT.

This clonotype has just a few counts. The CDR3 spells CASSPSALVYEQYF. The DNA of the CDR3 is TGTGCCAGCAGCCCCTCAGCATTAGTCTACGAGCAGTACTTC. The chain employs TRBV7-9 and TRBJ2-7; D uncertain. The CDR3 length is 14 residues. CDR1 is SEHNR, CDR2 FQNEAQ, per germline (reference sequence). V was cut by 5 bases and J by 3 bases, with 14 bases left in between.

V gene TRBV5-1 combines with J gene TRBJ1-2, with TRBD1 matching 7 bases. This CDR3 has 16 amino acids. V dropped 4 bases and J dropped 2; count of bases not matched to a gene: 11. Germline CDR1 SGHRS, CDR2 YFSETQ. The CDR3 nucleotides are TGCGCCAGCAGCATAGCGACAGGGATTTCAAACTATGGCTACACCTTC. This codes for CASSIATGISNYGYTF. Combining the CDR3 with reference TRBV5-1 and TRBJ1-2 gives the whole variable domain KAGVTQTPRYLIKTRGQQVTLSCSPISGHRSVSWYQQTPGQGLQFLFEYFSETQRNKGNFPGRFSGRQFSNSRSEMNVSTLELGDSALYLCASSIATGISNYGYTFGSGTRLTVV.

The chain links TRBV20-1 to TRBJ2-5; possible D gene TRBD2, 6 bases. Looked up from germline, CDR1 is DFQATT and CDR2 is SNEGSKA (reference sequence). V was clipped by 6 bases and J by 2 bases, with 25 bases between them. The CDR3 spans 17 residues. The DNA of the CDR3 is TGCAGTGCGAGTCTCATCGGGGGTCCTGAAATGCAAGAGACCCAGTACTTC. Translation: CSASLIGGPEMQETQYF.

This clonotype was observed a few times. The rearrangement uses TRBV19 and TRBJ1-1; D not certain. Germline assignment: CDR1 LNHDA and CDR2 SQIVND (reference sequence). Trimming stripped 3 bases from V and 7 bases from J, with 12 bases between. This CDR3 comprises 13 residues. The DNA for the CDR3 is TGTGCCAGTAGTATCCCCGGGCTTGGTGAAGCTTTCTTT. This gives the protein CASSIPGLGEAFF. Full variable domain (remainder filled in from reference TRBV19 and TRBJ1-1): DGGITQSPKYLFRKEGQNVTLSCEQNLNHDAMYWYRQDPGQGLRLIYYSQIVNDFQKGDIAEGYSVSREKKESFPLTVTSAQKNPTAFYLCASSIPGLGEAFFGQGTRLTVV.

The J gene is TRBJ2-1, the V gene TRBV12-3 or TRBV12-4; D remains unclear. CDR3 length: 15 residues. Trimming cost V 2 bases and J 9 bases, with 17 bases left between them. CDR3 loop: CASSLSHLQNGEQFF. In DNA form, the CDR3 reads TGTGCCAGCAGTTTATCCCATTTGCAGAATGGTGAGCAGTTCTTC.

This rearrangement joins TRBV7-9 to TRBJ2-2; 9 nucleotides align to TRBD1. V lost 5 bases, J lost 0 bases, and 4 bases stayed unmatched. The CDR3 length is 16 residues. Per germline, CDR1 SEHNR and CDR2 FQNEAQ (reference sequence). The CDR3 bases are TGTGCCAGCAGCCCGGACAGGGGCGCGAACACCGGGGAGCTGTTTTTT. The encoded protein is CASSPDRGANTGELFF.

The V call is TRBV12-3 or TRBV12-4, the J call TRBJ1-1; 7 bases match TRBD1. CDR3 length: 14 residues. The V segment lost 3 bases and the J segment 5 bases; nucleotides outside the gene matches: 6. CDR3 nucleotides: TGTGCCAGCAGTTTTAAGGGGGCAGCGACTGAAGCTTTCTTT. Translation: CASSFKGAATEAFF.

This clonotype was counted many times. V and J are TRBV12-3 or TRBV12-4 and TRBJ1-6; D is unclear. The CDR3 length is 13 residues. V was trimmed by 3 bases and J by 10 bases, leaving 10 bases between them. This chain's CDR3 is CASSFQFDSPLHF. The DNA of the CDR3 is TGTGCCAGCAGTTTTCAGTTCGACTCACCCCTCCACTTT.

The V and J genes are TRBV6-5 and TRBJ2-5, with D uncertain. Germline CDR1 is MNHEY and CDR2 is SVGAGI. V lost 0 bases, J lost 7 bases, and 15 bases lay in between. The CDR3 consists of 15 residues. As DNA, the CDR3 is TGTGCCAGCAGTTACTCCTGGAACCTCCTGCCGACCCAGTACTTC. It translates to CASSYSWNLLPTQYF.

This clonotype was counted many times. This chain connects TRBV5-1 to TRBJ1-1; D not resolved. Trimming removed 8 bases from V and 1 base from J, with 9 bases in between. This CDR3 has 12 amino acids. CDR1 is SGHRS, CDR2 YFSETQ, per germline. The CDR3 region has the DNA TGCGCCAGTAAGATACAGAACACTGAAGCTTTCTTT. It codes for CASKIQNTEAFF. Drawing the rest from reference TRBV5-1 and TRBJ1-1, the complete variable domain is KAGVTQTPRYLIKTRGQQVTLSCSPISGHRSVSWYQQTPGQGLQFLFEYFSETQRNKGNFPGRFSGRQFSNSRSEMNVSTLELGDSALYLCASKIQNTEAFFGQGTRLTVV.

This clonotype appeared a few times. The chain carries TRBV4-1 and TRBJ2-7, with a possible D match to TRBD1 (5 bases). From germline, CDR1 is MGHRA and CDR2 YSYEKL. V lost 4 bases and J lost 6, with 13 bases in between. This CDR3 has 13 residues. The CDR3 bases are TGCGCCAGCAGCCTCATTGGGGCCGCCGAGCAGTACTTC. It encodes CASSLIGAAEQYF.

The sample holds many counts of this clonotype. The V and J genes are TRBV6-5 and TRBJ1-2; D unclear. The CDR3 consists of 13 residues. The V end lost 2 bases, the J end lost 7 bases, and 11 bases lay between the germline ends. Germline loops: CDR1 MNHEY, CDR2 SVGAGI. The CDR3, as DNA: TGTGCCAGCAGTTACGCCGCCGTATCTGGCTACACCTTC. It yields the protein CASSYAAVSGYTF.

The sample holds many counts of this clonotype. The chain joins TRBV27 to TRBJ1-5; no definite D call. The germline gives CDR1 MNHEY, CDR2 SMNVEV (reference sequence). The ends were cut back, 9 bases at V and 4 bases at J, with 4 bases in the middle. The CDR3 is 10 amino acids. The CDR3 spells CASWNQPQHF. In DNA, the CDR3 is TGTGCCAGTTGGAATCAGCCCCAGCATTTT.

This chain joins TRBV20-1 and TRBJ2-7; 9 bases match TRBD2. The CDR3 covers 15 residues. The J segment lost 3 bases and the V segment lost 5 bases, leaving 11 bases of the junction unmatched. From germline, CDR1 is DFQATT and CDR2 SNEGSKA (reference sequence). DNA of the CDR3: TGCAGTGCTCTTCGCTCCGGGACTAGCCTCTACGAGCAGTACTTC. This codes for CSALRSGTSLYEQYF.

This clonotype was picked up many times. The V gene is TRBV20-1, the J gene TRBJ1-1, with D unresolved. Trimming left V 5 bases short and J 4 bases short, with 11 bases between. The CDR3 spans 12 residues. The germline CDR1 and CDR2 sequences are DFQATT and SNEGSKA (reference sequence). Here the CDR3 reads CSAPIEGTEAFF. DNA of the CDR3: TGCAGTGCTCCCATTGAGGGCACTGAAGCTTTCTTT.

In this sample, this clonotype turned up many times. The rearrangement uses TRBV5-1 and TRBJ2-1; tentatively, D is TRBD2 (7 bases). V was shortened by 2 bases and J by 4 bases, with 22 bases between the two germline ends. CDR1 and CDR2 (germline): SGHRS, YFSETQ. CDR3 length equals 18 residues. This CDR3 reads CASSFGGSTSARYNEQFF. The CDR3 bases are TGCGCCAGCAGCTTCGGGGGCTCCACTAGCGCGAGATACAATGAGCAGTTCTTC.

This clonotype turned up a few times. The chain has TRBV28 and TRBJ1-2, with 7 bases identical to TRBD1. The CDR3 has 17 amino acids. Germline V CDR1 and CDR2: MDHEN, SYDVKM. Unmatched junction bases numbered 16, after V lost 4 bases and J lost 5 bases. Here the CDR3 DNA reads TGTGCCAGCAGTTCGCACACCGGGACAGAGAATGATTATGGCTACACCTTC. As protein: CASSSHTGTENDYGYTF.